This TCR beta chain was recovered during a study of cytomegalovirus exposure and HLA in healthy donors. About the study: Genetic ancestry analysis placed 75% to 85% of the 350 to 500 donors that were genotyped in the Caucasian-associated cluster.

The CDR3 runs to 15 residues. A multiplex PCR was run with 60 Vbeta primers and 13 Jbeta primers. Clones were read by immunoSEQ multiplex PCR, and TCRdb kept only the in-frame ones, dropping some. The table shows 160,000 or so clones, with approximately 84% occurring only once. Regarding the study as a whole: Both high specificity and high sensitivity reportedly marked the classifier's diagnosis of cytomegalovirus status. A missense variant in DCLRE1C was later tied to TCR beta V- and J-gene trimming.

As concerns this clone: Its antigen is unidentified.

As for the donors, each was a healthy bone marrow donor. The chain recombines TRBV7-5 with TRBJ1-4; TRBD1, as called in the table, went unchecked against the DNA. TRBV7-5 is deemed a pseudogene. The sample consisted of PBMCs. The sequence came from a man aged 45-65 years in good health and CMV-seropositive. CDR3: CARSFTGTGDEKLFF. As DNA, the CDR3 is TGTGCCAGAAGCTTCACCGGGACAGGGGATGAAAAACTGTTTTTT.